This T cell receptor beta chain appears in the sequencing data of a study of CD8+CD57+ T cells in acquired aplastic anemia. On the study more broadly: Sorting CD4+ and CD8+ cells gave DNA averaging 3.2 ug.

Using genomic DNA as the template, TCR beta VDJ and CDR3 profiling was carried out. TCRdb re-called the reads with MiXCR, one entry per CDR3 protein. Among under 200,000 distinct CDR3 sequences listed, 70% to 80% were seen once. CD8+CD57+ cell expansion had been shown by flow cytometry in patients chosen for sequencing. Patient blood was sampled before any therapy had been received. Comment on this clonotype: Antigen: not known.

Study results and caveats: Any difference that existed in CD8+ Simpson's diversity between patients and controls was not significant.

The CDR3 is 14 amino acids. Trimming cost V 3 bases and J 6 bases, with 12 bases left between them. Germline V gene lookup returns CDR1 LNHDA and CDR2 SQIVND (reference sequence). The sequencing sample was made of sorted CD4+, CD8+, or CD8+CD57+ T cells (not recorded which) from PBMCs. The source of this sequence is a human donor with aplastic anemia. The chain joins TRBV19 to TRBJ1-5; perhaps TRBD1 as D (6 bases). Here the CDR3 reads CASSMAQGGQPQHF. The CDR3, as DNA: TGTGCCAGTAGTATGGCACAGGGAGGTCAGCCCCAGCATTTT. Combining the CDR3 with reference TRBV19 and TRBJ1-5 gives the whole variable domain DGGITQSPKYLFRKEGQNVTLSCEQNLNHDAMYWYRQDPGQGLRLIYYSQIVNDFQKGDIAEGYSVSREKKESFPLTVTSAQKNPTAFYLCASSMAQGGQPQHFGDGTRLSIL.